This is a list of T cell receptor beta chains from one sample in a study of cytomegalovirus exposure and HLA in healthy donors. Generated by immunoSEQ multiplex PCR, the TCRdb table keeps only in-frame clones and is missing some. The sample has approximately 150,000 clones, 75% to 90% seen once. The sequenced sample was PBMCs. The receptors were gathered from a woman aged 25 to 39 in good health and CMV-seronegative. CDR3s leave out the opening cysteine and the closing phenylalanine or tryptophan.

CDR3: ASSRELAGGSYEQY
J: -
V: TRBV4-2

CDR3: ASSGGTTNYNEQF
J: TRBJ2-1
V: TRBV5-4

CDR3: AWSRQGCEQY
J: TRBJ2-7
V: TRBV30

CDR3: ASSLTFSYNSPLH
J: TRBJ1-6
V: TRBV19

CDR3: ASSSQSASPGELF
J: TRBJ2-2
V: TRBV7-9

CDR3: ASKPQGASNYGYT
J: TRBJ1-2
V: TRBV19

CDR3: ASSAGPTTRHGYT
J: TRBJ1-2
V: TRBV7-9

CDR3: ASSLDSLGPETQY
J: TRBJ2-5
V: TRBV6-6

CDR3: ASSPKGDEKLF
J: TRBJ1-4
V: TRBV7-9

CDR3: ASTTGLSTTEAF
J: TRBJ1-1
V: TRBV19

CDR3: AISTFRDRAYNEQF
J: TRBJ2-1
V: TRBV10-3

CDR3: ASSPRLAGRTYEQF
J: TRBJ2-1
V: TRBV7-2

CDR3: ASSVNTEAF
J: TRBJ1-1
V: TRBV6-1

CDR3: ASSSTLPNTGELF
J: TRBJ2-2
V: TRBV5-1

CDR3: ASSLRGLAGGDEQF
J: TRBJ2-1
V: TRBV7-3

CDR3: ASSQDLGDSAYEQY
J: -
V: TRBV4-2

CDR3: ASSLASGVAKNIQY
J: TRBJ2-4
V: TRBV5-6

CDR3: ASSFSEGAGGYT
J: TRBJ1-2
V: TRBV7-6

CDR3: ASSLAAGGGYT
J: TRBJ1-2
V: TRBV27

CDR3: SVEGLTNYGYT
J: TRBJ1-2
V: TRBV29-1

CDR3: ASSLSRVSNTEAF
J: TRBJ1-1
V: TRBV7-2

CDR3: AISEPDREAF
J: TRBJ1-1
V: TRBV10-3

CDR3: ASSWGLAGFPYEQY
J: TRBJ2-7
V: TRBV5-1

CDR3: ASSIGGGEAF
J: TRBJ1-1
V: TRBV19

CDR3: ASSDGKLQETQY
J: TRBJ2-5
V: TRBV2

CDR3: ASSPAGDTEAF
J: TRBJ1-1
V: TRBV4-3

CDR3: ASSYSPAGTTEAF
J: TRBJ1-1
V: TRBV6-5

CDR3: ASSKPGQGYEKLF
J: TRBJ1-4
V: TRBV19

CDR3: ASRTGNDNQPQH
J: TRBJ1-5
V: TRBV6-1

CDR3: ASSHRGDYNEQF
J: TRBJ2-1
V: TRBV4-1

CDR3: ASRGAGNTGELF
J: TRBJ2-2
V: TRBV2

CDR3: ASSLDRSYEQY
J: TRBJ2-7
V: TRBV5-4

CDR3: ATQQGDTGELF
J: TRBJ2-2
V: TRBV2

CDR3: ATAPGFEVSPLH
J: TRBJ1-6
V: TRBV25-1

CDR3: ASSVGQNEQF
J: TRBJ2-1
V: TRBV9

CDR3: ASSPTGGSSGANVLT
J: TRBJ2-6
V: TRBV18

CDR3: ARTPQGCGVYSNQPQH
J: TRBJ1-5
V: TRBV11-3

CDR3: ASSLGAGGYEQY
J: TRBJ2-7
V: TRBV5-6

CDR3: SGRDRGLEAF
J: TRBJ1-1
V: TRBV29-1

CDR3: ASSGTGANEQF
J: TRBJ2-1
V: TRBV2

CDR3: ASRASGSYEQY
J: TRBJ2-7
V: TRBV11-2

CDR3: ASTARTGPWEQY
J: TRBJ2-7
V: TRBV10-3

CDR3: ASSDASGTDTQY
J: TRBJ2-3
V: TRBV6-4

CDR3: ASSSLQENTEAF
J: TRBJ1-1
V: TRBV5-1

CDR3: ASSQSGYSEETQY
J: TRBJ2-5
V: TRBV7-7

CDR3: ASSPTGVDTEAF
J: TRBJ1-1
V: TRBV9

CDR3: ASSWKGGRDRVNYGYT
J: TRBJ1-2
V: TRBV5-5

CDR3: ASSLGHYSTDTQY
J: TRBJ2-3
V: TRBV5-1